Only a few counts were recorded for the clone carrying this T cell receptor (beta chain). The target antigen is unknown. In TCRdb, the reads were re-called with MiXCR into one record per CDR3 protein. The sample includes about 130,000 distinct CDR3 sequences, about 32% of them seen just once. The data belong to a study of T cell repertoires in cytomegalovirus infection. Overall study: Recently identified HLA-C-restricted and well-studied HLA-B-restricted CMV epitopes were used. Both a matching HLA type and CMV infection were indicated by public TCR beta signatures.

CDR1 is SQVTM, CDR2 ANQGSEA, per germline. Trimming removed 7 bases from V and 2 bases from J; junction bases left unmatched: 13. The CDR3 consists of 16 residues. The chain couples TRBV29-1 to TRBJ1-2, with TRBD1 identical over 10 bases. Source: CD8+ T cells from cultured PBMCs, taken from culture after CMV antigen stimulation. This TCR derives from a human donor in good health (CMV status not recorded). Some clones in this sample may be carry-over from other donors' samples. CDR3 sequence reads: CSASTGQGRFNYGYTF. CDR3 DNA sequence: TGCAGCGCATCGACGGGACAGGGGAGATTCAACTATGGCTACACCTTC.